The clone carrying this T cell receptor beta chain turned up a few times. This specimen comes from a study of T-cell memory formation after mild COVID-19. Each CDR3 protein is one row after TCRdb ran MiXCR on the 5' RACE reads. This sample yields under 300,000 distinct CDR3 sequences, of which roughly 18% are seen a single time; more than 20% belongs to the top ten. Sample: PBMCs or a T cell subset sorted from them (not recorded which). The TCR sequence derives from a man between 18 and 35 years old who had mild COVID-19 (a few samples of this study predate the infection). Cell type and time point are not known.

The CDR3 sequence is CASSLFLTGLGEQYF. The CDR3 coding sequence is TGTGCCAGCAGCCTATTTCTGACAGGGTTAGGCGAGCAGTACTTC. This chain links TRBV3-1 with TRBJ2-7; 7 nucleotides agree with TRBD1. This CDR3 region has 15 residues. The germline CDR1 and CDR2 sequences are LGHDT and YNNKEL (reference sequence). V gave up 4 bases and J gave up 6 bases; unmatched junction bases: 12.